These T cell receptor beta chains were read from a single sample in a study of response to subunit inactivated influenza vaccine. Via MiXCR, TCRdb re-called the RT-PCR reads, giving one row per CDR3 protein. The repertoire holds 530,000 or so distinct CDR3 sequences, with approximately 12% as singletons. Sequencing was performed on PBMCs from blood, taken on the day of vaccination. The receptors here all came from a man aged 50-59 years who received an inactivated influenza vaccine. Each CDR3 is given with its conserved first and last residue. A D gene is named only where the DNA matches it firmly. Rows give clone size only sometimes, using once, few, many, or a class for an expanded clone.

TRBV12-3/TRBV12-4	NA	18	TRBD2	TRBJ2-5	CASTRGSSGRGMEKTQYF	TGTGCCAGCACCCGAGGTTCTAGCGGGAGGGGAATGGAAAAGACCCAGTACTTC
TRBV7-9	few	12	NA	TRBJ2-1	CASSPTRNEQFF	TGTGCCAGCAGCCCCACGAGAAATGAGCAGTTCTTC
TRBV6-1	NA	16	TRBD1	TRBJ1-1	CASYRDRGPSGTEAFF	TGTGCCAGCTACCGGGACAGGGGCCCCTCGGGCACTGAAGCTTTCTTT
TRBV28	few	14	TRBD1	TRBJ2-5	CASSSDRGAETQYF	TGTGCCAGCAGTTCAGACAGGGGTGCGGAGACCCAGTACTTC
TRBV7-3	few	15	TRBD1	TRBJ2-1	CASSKQGARYNEQFF	TGTGCCAGCAGCAAACAGGGGGCGCGATACAATGAGCAGTTCTTC
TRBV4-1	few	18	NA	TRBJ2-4	CTSSQRENRLRGFDIQYF	TGCACCAGCAGCCAACGAGAGAACAGGCTGAGGGGATTTGACATTCAGTACTTC
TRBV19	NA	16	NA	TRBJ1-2	CASSIAQTRFRYGYTF	TGTGCCAGTAGTATTGCCCAGACGAGGTTTCGGTATGGCTACACCTTC
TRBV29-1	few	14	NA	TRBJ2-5	CSATKYRDQETQYF	TGCAGCGCAACAAAATACAGGGACCAAGAGACCCAGTACTTC
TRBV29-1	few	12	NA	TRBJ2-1	CSGALGDNEQFF	TGCAGCGGAGCTCTGGGAGACAATGAGCAGTTCTTC
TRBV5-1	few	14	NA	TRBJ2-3	CASRDTRGTDTQYF	TGCGCCAGCAGGGACACCCGCGGTACAGATACGCAGTATTTT
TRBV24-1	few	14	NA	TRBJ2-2	CATSDLPTPGELFF	TGTGCCACCAGTGATTTGCCTACCCCCGGGGAGCTGTTTTTT
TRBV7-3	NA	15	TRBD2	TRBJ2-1	CASSLMASGPNEQFF	TGTGCCAGCAGCTTAATGGCTAGCGGGCCAAATGAGCAGTTCTTC
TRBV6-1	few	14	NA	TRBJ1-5	CASSDAGGNQPQHF	TGTGCCAGCAGTGATGCGGGCGGCAATCAGCCCCAGCATTTT
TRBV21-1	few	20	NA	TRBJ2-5	CASSPPGTGARGPYQETQYF	TGTGCCAGCAGCCCACCGGGGACAGGGGCCAGAGGCCCTTACCAAGAGACCCAGTACTTC
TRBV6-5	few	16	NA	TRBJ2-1	CASSYSVERGFNEQFF	TGTGCCAGCAGTTACTCGGTCGAGAGGGGCTTCAATGAGCAGTTCTTC
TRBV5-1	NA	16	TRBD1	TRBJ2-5	CASSYRLTGAEETQYF	TGCGCCAGCAGCTACCGCCTGACAGGGGCCGAAGAGACCCAGTACTTC
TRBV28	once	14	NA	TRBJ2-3	CASSKAQLTDTQYF	TGTGCCAGCAGTAAGGCCCAGCTCACAGATACGCAGTATTTT
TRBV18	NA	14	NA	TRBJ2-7	CASSPGGYSYEQYF	TGTGCCAGCTCACCTGGGGGTTACTCCTACGAGCAGTACTTC
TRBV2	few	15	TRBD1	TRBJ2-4	CASSWGQLAKNIQYF	TGTGCCAGCAGCTGGGGACAGCTAGCCAAAAACATTCAGTACTTC
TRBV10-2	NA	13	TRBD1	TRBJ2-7	CASSEAGGSEQYF	TGCGCCAGCAGTGAGGCAGGGGGAAGTGAGCAGTACTTC
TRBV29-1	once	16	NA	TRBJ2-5	CSVPLEGPPARETQYF	TGCAGCGTTCCTCTTGAGGGCCCCCCGGCTCGGGAGACCCAGTACTTC
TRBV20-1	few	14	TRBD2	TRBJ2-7	CSASPSGSSYEQYF	TGCAGTGCTAGCCCTAGCGGGAGCTCCTACGAGCAGTACTTC
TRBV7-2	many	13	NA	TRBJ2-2	CASSSSNTGELFF	TGTGCCAGCAGCTCCTCGAACACCGGGGAGCTGTTTTTT
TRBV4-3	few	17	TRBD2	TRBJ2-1	CASSQLSFSGRESEQFF	TGCGCCAGCAGCCAATTATCCTTTAGCGGGAGGGAATCTGAGCAGTTCTTC
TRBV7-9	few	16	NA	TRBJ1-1	CASSSRGLGGNTEAFF	TGTGCCAGCAGCTCTCGGGGGCTGGGAGGGAACACTGAAGCTTTCTTT
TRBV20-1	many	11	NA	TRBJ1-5	CSAREAGPPHF	TGCAGTGCTAGAGAGGCCGGGCCCCCCCATTTT
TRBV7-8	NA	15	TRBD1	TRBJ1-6	CASSWGQGGNSPLHF	TGTGCCAGCAGCTGGGGACAGGGGGGAAATTCACCCCTCCACTTT
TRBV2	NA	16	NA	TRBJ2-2	CASSRTSSANTGELFF	TGTGCCAGCAGCCGAACTTCAAGCGCGAACACCGGGGAGCTGTTTTTT
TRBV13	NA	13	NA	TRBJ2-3	CASSKGATDTQYF	TGTGCCAGCAGCAAAGGGGCCACAGATACGCAGTATTTT
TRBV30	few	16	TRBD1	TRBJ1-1	CAWRGDRRYPNTEAFF	TGTGCCTGGAGGGGGGACAGGAGATACCCGAACACTGAAGCTTTCTTT
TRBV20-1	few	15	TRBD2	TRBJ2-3	CSASGTSGGTDTQYF	TGCAGTGCTAGCGGGACTAGCGGGGGCACAGATACGCAGTATTTT
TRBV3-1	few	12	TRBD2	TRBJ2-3	CASDTGGDTQYF	TGTGCCAGCGATACGGGAGGGGATACGCAGTATTTT
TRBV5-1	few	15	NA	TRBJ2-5	CASSSNPGFQETQYF	TGCGCCAGCAGCTCGAACCCGGGTTTCCAAGAGACCCAGTACTTC
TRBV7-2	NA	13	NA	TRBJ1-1	CASSLVLKGEAFF	TGTGCCAGCAGCTTAGTCCTAAAGGGGGAAGCTTTCTTT
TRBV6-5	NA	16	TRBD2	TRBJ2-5	CASSYQGLAGVETQYF	TGTGCCAGCAGTTACCAAGGACTAGCGGGAGTCGAGACCCAGTACTTC
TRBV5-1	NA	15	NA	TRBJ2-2	CASSLGMMFTGELFF	TGCGCCAGCAGCTTGGGGATGATGTTTACCGGGGAGCTGTTTTTT
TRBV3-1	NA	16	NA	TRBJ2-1	CASSQELASRVNEQFF	TGTGCCAGCAGCCAAGAGCTAGCGAGCCGGGTAAATGAGCAGTTCTTC
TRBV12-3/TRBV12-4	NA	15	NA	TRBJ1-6	CASRSGTVGNSPLHF	TGTGCCAGCAGGTCCGGGACGGTGGGGAATTCACCCCTCCACTTT
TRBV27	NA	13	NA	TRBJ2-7	CASSFSSSGEQYF	TGTGCCAGCAGTTTTTCTAGTTCGGGCGAGCAGTACTTC
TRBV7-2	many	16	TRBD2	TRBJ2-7	CASSSSSGPSSYEQYF	TGTGCCAGCAGCTCTTCTAGCGGTCCGAGCTCCTACGAGCAGTACTTC
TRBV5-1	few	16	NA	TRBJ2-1	CASSLALKSSYNEQFF	TGCGCCAGCAGCTTGGCCTTGAAGAGCTCCTACAATGAGCAGTTCTTC
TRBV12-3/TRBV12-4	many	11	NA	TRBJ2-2	CASNLAGELFF	TGTGCCAGCAACCTTGCCGGGGAGCTGTTTTTT
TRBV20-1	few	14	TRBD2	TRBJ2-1	CSANSGGAYNEQFF	TGCAGTGCTAATAGCGGGGGGGCTTACAATGAGCAGTTCTTC
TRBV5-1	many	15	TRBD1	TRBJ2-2	CASSKTGDGAGELFF	TGCGCCAGCAGCAAGACAGGGGATGGGGCCGGGGAGCTGTTTTTT
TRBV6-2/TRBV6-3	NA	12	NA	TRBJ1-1	CASSHYPVEAFF	TGTGCCAGCAGTCACTATCCTGTAGAAGCTTTCTTT
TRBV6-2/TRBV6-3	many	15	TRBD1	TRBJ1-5	CASSYGTGGGQPQHF	TGTGCCAGCAGTTACGGGACAGGGGGCGGCCAGCCCCAGCATTTT
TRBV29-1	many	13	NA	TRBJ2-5	CSVEARGRETQYF	TGCAGCGTGGAGGCGAGGGGGAGAGAGACCCAGTACTTC
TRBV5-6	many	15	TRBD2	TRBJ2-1	CASSGLAGAYNEQFF	TGTGCCAGCAGCGGCCTAGCGGGAGCCTACAATGAGCAGTTCTTC
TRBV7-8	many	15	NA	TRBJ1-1	CASSLAENENGEAFF	TGTGCCAGCAGCTTAGCCGAGAACGAGAACGGTGAAGCTTTCTTT